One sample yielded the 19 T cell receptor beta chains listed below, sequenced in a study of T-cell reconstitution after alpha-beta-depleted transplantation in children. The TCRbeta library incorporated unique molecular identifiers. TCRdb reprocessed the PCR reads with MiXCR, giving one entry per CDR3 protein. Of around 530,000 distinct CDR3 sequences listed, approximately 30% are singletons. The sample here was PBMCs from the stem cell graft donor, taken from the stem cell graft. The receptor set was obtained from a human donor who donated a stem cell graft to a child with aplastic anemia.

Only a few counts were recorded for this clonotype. CDR3 residues: CASSSRQADNSPLHF. CDR3 coding DNA: TGCGCCAGCAGCTCGCGGCAGGCTGATAATTCACCCCTCCACTTT. This rearrangement joins TRBV5-1 to TRBJ1-6; no clear D gene. Trimming removed 3 bases at V and 5 bases at J, with 12 bases between. Germline CDR1 is SGHRS and CDR2 is YFSETQ. CDR3 size: 15 residues. Based on the CDR3 plus reference TRBV5-1 and TRBJ1-6, the full variable domain is KAGVTQTPRYLIKTRGQQVTLSCSPISGHRSVSWYQQTPGQGLQFLFEYFSETQRNKGNFPGRFSGRQFSNSRSEMNVSTLELGDSALYLCASSSRQADNSPLHFGNGTRLTVT.

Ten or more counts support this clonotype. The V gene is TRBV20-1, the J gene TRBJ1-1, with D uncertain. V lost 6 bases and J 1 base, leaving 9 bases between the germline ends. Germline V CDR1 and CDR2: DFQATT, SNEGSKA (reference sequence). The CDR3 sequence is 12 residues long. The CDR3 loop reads CSAGQGNTEAFF. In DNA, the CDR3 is TGCAGTGCGGGCCAAGGGAACACTGAAGCTTTCTTT.

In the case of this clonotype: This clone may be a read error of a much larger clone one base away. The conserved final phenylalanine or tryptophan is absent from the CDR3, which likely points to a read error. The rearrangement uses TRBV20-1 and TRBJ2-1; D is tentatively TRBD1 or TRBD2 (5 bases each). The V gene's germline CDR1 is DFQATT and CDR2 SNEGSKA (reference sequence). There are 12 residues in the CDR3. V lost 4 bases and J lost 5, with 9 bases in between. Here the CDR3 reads CSAMGRNNEQFL. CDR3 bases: TGCAGTGCTATGGGACGGAACAATGAGCAGTTCTTG.

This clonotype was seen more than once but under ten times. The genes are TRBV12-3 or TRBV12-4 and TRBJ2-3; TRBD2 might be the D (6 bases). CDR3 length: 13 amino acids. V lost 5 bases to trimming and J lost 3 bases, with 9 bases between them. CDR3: CASSRDFTDTQYF. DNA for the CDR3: TGTGCCAGCAGTCGGGACTTTACAGATACGCAGTATTTT.

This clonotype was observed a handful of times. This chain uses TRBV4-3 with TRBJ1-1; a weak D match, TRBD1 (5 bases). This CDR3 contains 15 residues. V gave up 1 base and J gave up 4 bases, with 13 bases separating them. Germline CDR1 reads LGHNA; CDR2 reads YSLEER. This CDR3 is CASSQGGAWGTEAFF. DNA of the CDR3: TGCGCCAGCAGCCAAGGAGGGGCCTGGGGCACTGAAGCTTTCTTT.

CDR3 nucleotide sequence: TGCAGCGTTGAGGTCTCCAGCACAGATACGCAGTATTTT. Its protein product is CSVEVSSTDTQYF. The gene calls are TRBV29-1 and TRBJ2-3; D ambiguous. CDR3 length: 13 residues. The ends were cut back, 3 bases at V and 0 bases at J, with 7 bases in the middle. The germline V gene has CDR1 SQVTM and CDR2 ANQGSEA.

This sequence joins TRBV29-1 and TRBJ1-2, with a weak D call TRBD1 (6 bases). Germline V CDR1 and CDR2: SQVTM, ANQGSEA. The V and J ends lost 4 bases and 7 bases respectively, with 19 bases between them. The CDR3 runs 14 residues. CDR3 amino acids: CSVVSMTGLGGYTF. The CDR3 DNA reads TGCAGCGTTGTCTCGATGACAGGCCTCGGTGGCTACACCTTC.

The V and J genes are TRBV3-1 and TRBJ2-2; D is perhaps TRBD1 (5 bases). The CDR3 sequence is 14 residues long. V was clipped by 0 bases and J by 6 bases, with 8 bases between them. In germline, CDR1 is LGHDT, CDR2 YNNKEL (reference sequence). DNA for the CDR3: TGTGCCAGCAGCCAAGATCGCAGGGCCGGGGAGCTGTTTTTT. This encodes CASSQDRRAGELFF.

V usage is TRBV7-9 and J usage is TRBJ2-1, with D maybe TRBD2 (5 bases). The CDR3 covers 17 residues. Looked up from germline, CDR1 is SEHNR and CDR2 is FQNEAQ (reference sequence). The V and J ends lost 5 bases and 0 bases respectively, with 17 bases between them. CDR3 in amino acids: CASSTPSRQSSYNEQFF. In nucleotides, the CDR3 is TGTGCCAGCAGCACACCTAGCAGACAAAGCTCCTACAATGAGCAGTTCTTC.

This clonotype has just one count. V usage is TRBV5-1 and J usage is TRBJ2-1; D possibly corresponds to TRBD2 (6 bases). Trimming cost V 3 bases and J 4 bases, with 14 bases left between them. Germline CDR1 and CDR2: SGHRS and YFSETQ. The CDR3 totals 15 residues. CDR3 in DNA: TGCGCCAGCAGCTCCATCGGGAGACAGTACAATGAGCAGTTCTTC. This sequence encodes CASSSIGRQYNEQFF.

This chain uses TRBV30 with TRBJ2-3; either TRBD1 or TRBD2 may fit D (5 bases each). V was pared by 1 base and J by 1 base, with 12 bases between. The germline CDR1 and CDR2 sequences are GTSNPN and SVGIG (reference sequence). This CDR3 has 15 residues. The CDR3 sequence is CAWSAGTVGTDTQYF. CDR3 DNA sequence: TGTGCCTGGAGTGCGGGGACCGTAGGCACAGATACGCAGTATTTT. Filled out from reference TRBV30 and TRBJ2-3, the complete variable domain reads SQTIHQWPATLVQPVGSPLSLECTVEGTSNPNLYWYRQAAGRGLQLLFYSVGIGQISSEVPQNLSASRPQDRQFILSSKKLLLSDSGFYLCAWSAGTVGTDTQYFGPGTRLTVL.

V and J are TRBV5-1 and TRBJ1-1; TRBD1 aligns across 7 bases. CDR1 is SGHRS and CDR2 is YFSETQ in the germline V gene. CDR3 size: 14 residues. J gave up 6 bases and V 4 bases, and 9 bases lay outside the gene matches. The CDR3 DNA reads TGCGCCAGCAGCCTACAGGGGATGGGGGCTGAAGCTTTCTTT. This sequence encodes CASSLQGMGAEAFF.

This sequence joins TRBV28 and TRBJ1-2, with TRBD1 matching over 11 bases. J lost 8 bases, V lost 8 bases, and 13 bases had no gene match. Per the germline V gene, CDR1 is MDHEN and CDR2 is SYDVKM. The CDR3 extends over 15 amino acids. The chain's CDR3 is CASGPTGQGGRGYTF. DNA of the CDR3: TGTGCCAGCGGACCAACGGGACAGGGGGGACGAGGCTACACCTTC.

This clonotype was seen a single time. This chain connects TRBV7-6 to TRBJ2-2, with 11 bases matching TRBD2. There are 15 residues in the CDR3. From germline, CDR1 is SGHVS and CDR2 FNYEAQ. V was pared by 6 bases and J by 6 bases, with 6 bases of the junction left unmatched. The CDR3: CASSWVAGGPGELFF. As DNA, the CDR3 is TGTGCCAGCAGTTGGGTAGCGGGAGGGCCCGGGGAGCTGTTTTTT.

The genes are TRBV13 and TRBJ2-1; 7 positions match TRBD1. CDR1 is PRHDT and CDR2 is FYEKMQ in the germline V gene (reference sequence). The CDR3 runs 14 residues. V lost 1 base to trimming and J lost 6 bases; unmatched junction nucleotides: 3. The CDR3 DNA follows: TGTGCCAGCAGCTTAGTCCCAGGGGGCAATGAGCAGTTCTTC. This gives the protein CASSLVPGGNEQFF.

The CDR3 DNA is TGCGCCAGCAGCCAAGCCGTGGGACTCCAAGAGACCCAGTACTTC. Its protein is CASSQAVGLQETQYF. V gene TRBV4-3 combines with J gene TRBJ2-5, with a weak D call TRBD2 (6 bases). Between the trimmed V and J ends, which lost 1 base and 1 base, there was a span of 10 bases. The CDR3 extends over 15 amino acids. Germline CDR1 is LGHNA and CDR2 is YSLEER.

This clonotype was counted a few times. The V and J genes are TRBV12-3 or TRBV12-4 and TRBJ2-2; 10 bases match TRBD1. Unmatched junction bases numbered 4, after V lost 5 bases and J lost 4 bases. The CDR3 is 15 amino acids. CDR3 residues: CASSPDRGGTGELFF. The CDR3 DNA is TGTGCCAGCAGTCCGGACAGGGGGGGCACCGGGGAGCTGTTTTTT.

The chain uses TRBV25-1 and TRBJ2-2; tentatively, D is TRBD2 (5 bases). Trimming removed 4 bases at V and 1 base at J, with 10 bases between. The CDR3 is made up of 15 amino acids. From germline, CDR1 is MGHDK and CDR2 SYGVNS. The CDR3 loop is CASSGTAGNTGELFF. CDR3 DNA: TGTGCCAGCAGTGGAACGGCGGGGAACACCGGGGAGCTGTTTTTT.

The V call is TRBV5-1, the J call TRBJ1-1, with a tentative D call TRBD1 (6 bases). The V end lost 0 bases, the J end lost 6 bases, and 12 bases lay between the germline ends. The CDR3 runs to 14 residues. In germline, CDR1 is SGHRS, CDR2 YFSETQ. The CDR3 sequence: CASSLDVAGAEAFF. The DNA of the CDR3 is TGCGCCAGCAGCTTGGATGTGGCAGGGGCTGAAGCTTTCTTT.